These 32 T cell receptor beta chains were sequenced from one sample in a study of Tregs in tolerant kidney transplant recipients. TCRdb keeps only in-frame clones here, not all; method: immunoSEQ multiplex PCR. The sample has about 66,000 clones, around nine tenths seen once. The material sequenced was CD8+ T cells from blood, taken before the transplant. The source is a human donor who received a combined kidney and bone marrow transplant.

This clone has only one observation. V gene TRBV7-6 combines with J gene TRBJ2-6; D is ambiguous. The V end lost 5 bases, the J end lost 2 bases, and 7 bases lay between the germline ends. The CDR3 is made up of 14 amino acids. Looked up from germline, CDR1 is SGHVS and CDR2 is FNYEAQ. The CDR3 sequence: CASSPITGANVLTF. The DNA for the CDR3 is TGTGCCAGCAGCCCTATTACTGGGGCCAACGTCCTGACTTTC. The whole variable domain, filled in from reference TRBV7-6 and TRBJ2-6, reads GAGVSQSPRYKVTKRGQDVALRCDPISGHVSLYWYRQALGQGPEFLTYFNYEAQQDKSGLPNDRFSAERPEGSISTLTIQRTEQRDSAMYRCASSPITGANVLTFGAGSRLTVL.

The chain is built from TRBV15 and TRBJ2-5; D remains unclear. Germline lookup yields CDR1 LNHNV and CDR2 YYDKDF (reference sequence). CDR3 length equals 13 residues. V was clipped by 4 bases and J by 0 bases, with 6 bases between them. The CDR3 loop reads CATSTRDQETQYF. DNA for the CDR3: TGTGCCACCAGCACCCGGGACCAAGAGACCCAGTACTTC.

V gene TRBV7-2 combines with J gene TRBJ2-7, with a tentative D call TRBD2 (6 bases). Trimming cost V 1 base and J 6 bases, with 10 bases left between them. The CDR3 contains 13 residues. The germline gives CDR1 SGHTA, CDR2 FQGNSA. The CDR3 loop is CASSLENGSEQYF. As DNA, the CDR3 is TGTGCCAGCAGCTTAGAAAACGGGAGCGAGCAGTACTTC.

Regarding this clone: In the same sample, other DNA sequences code for this CDR3. V is TRBV27 and J is TRBJ1-1; possible D gene TRBD1, 6 bases. The CDR3 covers 14 residues. The V end was cut by 0 bases, the J end by 2 bases, with 7 bases between. From germline, CDR1 is MNHEY and CDR2 SMNVEV (reference sequence). In nucleotides, the CDR3 is TGTGCCAGCAGTTTATCAGGGGGAAACACTGAAGCTTTCTTT. It encodes CASSLSGGNTEAFF.

To note about this clone: One junction end disagrees with the germline gene, perhaps due to a read error. In the same sample, other DNA sequences code for this CDR3. The CDR3 region is CASSLLRGPNSPLHF. The CDR3, as DNA: TGTGCCAGCAGCTTACTCAGGGGGCCAAATTCCCCCCTCCACTTT. The rearrangement uses TRBV7-3 and TRBJ1-6; TRBD1 matches at 8 bases. The CDR3 length is 15 residues. Germline V gene lookup returns CDR1 SGHTA and CDR2 FQGTGA.

The gene calls are TRBV6-1 and TRBJ1-2; 8 bases agree with TRBD1. In germline, CDR1 is MNHNS, CDR2 SASEGT. V shed 3 bases, J shed 4 bases, and the junction held 10 bases outside the gene matches. CDR3 length equals 16 residues. This CDR3 is CASSDDRGFGLYGYTF. The CDR3 DNA reads as TGTGCCAGCAGTGATGACAGGGGATTTGGGCTCTATGGCTACACCTTC.

The J gene is TRBJ2-2, the V gene TRBV7-3; weak D call: TRBD1 (6 bases). The CDR3 has 13 amino acids. With 6 bases removed from V and 7 bases from J, the gap between germline ends came to 12 bases. From germline, CDR1 is SGHTA and CDR2 FQGTGA. CDR3 sequence: CASRAGEGGELFF. The CDR3, as DNA: TGTGCCAGCAGGGCAGGGGAAGGCGGGGAGCTGTTTTTT.

This clone occurred once. The chain has TRBV13 and TRBJ2-5; the D gene is possibly TRBD2 (6 bases). The V end was cut by 2 bases, the J end by 6 bases, with 10 bases between. The CDR3 spans 13 residues. Germline values: CDR1 PRHDT, CDR2 FYEKMQ (reference sequence). This CDR3 is CASSLRLAQTQYF. The CDR3 nucleotides are TGTGCCAGCAGCTTAAGGCTAGCGCAGACCCAGTACTTC.

The chain joins TRBV6-5 to TRBJ1-2, with D perhaps matching TRBD1 (6 bases). This CDR3 is built from 13 residues. Trimming removed 2 bases from V and 6 bases from J, with 10 bases in between. Germline V lookup: CDR1 MNHEY, CDR2 SVGAGI. The CDR3 spells CASSYGYRDGYTF. CDR3 nucleotide sequence: TGTGCCAGCAGTTACGGATACAGGGATGGCTACACCTTC.

The chain has TRBV11-1 and TRBJ2-7; 12 bases fit TRBD1. With V trimmed by 0 bases and J by 2 bases, 2 bases remained unmatched. The CDR3 has 16 amino acids. Germline-derived CDR1 and CDR2 are SGHAT and FQDESV (reference sequence). The CDR3 here is CASSLAGTGGPYEQYF. As DNA, the CDR3 is TGTGCCAGCAGCTTAGCGGGGACAGGGGGCCCCTACGAGCAGTACTTC.

V usage is TRBV13 and J usage is TRBJ2-1; 10 bases agree with TRBD2. J was trimmed by 6 bases and V by 7 bases; bases with no gene match: 12. CDR1 is PRHDT and CDR2 is FYEKMQ in the germline V gene (reference sequence). The CDR3 loop spans 16 amino acids. The CDR3 reads CASTPGGLAFSNEQFF. The CDR3, as DNA: TGTGCCAGCACCCCTGGGGGACTAGCGTTTTCCAATGAGCAGTTCTTC.

The rearrangement links TRBV13 to TRBJ1-4, with TRBD1 matching 10 bases. V was clipped by 5 bases and J by 5 bases; unmatched bases: 2. CDR1 is PRHDT and CDR2 is FYEKMQ in the germline V gene (reference sequence). The CDR3 has 14 residues. This chain's CDR3 is CASSGQGENEKLFF. CDR3 nucleotides: TGTGCCAGCAGCGGACAGGGGGAAAATGAAAAACTGTTTTTT.

This clone was found once. The chain uses TRBV19 and TRBJ2-1, with D unclear. Germline CDR1 is LNHDA and CDR2 is SQIVND (reference sequence). V was trimmed by 7 bases and J by 3 bases, leaving 10 bases between them. The length of the CDR3 is 13 residues. The CDR3 sequence: CASIDSYYNEQFF. CDR3 sequence (DNA): TGTGCCAGTATTGACTCCTACTACAATGAGCAGTTCTTC.

This clone came up once. One end of the junction varies from germline; a read error may be responsible. The J gene is TRBJ1-2, the V gene TRBV4-3; possibly TRBD1 for D (5 bases). The CDR3 loop spans 15 amino acids. Per the germline V gene, CDR1 is LGHNA and CDR2 is YSLEER. The CDR3 loop is CASSQDLRGQDVSAF. CDR3 nucleotide sequence: TGCGCCAGCAGCCAAGATTTAAGGGGCCAGGATGTTAGTGCCTTC.

The chain links TRBV5-1 to TRBJ2-1; possible D gene TRBD2, 6 bases. V was pared by 4 bases and J by 2 bases, with 13 bases between. Germline CDR1 reads SGHRS; CDR2 reads YFSETQ. The CDR3 spans 15 residues. CDR3 sequence (DNA): TGCGCCAGCAGCAGGGACTTTTCAACCTACAATGAGCAGTTCTTC. The encoded protein is CASSRDFSTYNEQFF.

This sequence joins TRBV5-1 and TRBJ2-7; a possible D gene is TRBD2 (5 bases). Germline loops: CDR1 SGHRS, CDR2 YFSETQ. The V end was cut by 3 bases, the J end by 4 bases, with 14 bases between. This CDR3 has 14 amino acids. CDR3 protein: CASSYTGMTYEQYF. The CDR3 DNA reads TGCGCCAGCAGCTACACCGGGATGACTTACGAGCAGTACTTC.

Comments on this clone: The sample carries other DNA sequences with the same CDR3. This rearrangement joins TRBV7-9 to TRBJ2-3; D remains unclear. Trimming shortened V by 1 base and J by 0 bases, and 8 bases separated the two germline ends. This CDR3 comprises 15 residues. From germline, CDR1 is SEHNR and CDR2 FQNEAQ (reference sequence). CDR3 region: CASSLGRSSTDTQYF. The CDR3 coding sequence is TGTGCCAGCAGCTTAGGGAGATCTAGCACAGATACGCAGTATTTT.

This chain joins TRBV5-6 and TRBJ2-7, with 7 positions matching TRBD1. The ends lost 2 bases at V and 0 bases at J; junction bases unmatched: 2. The CDR3 is 14 amino acids. The germline gives CDR1 SGHDT, CDR2 YYEEEE. CDR3 amino acids: CASSFGTDSYEQYF. CDR3 nucleotides: TGTGCCAGCAGCTTTGGGACAGACTCCTACGAGCAGTACTTC.

The chain is built from TRBV29-1 and TRBJ2-2; possible D gene TRBD2, 5 bases. The germline CDR1 and CDR2 sequences are SQVTM and ANQGSEA. This CDR3 spans 13 amino acids. Deletions cut 0 bases from V and 4 bases from J, with 6 bases between. The CDR3 DNA follows: TGCAGCGTTGAAGACGAGGGCACCGGGGAGCTGTTTTTT. Protein sequence: CSVEDEGTGELFF.

The chain recombines TRBV7-6 with TRBJ1-4; TRBD1 aligns across 8 bases. Germline values: CDR1 SGHVS, CDR2 FNYEAQ. V shed 1 base, J shed 4 bases, and the junction held 2 bases outside the gene matches. The CDR3 is made up of 15 amino acids. CDR3 in DNA: TGTGCCAGCAGCTTAGGGGGACAGGTTAATGAAAAACTGTTTTTT. It codes for CASSLGGQVNEKLFF.

The chain combines TRBV4-3 with TRBJ2-5; possibly TRBD1 for D (6 bases). Deletions cut 4 bases from V and 2 bases from J, with 17 bases between. The CDR3 contains 16 residues. Germline CDR1 reads LGHNA; CDR2 reads YSLEER. The CDR3 coding sequence is TGCGCCAGCAGCCCATCAGGGGCTCGGCTTCAAGAGACCCAGTACTTC. Its translation: CASSPSGARLQETQYF.

The sample holds a few counts of this clone. This rearrangement joins TRBV27 to TRBJ1-5; no firm D call. CDR3 length: 12 amino acids. Germline lookup yields CDR1 MNHEY and CDR2 SMNVEV (reference sequence). V was shortened by 2 bases and J by 9 bases, with 8 bases between the two germline ends. CDR3 nucleotide sequence: TGTGCCAGCAGTTTAAGGTCAGGGCCCCAGCATTTT. Translation gives CASSLRSGPQHF.

The chain joins TRBV4-2 to TRBJ2-1; D may be TRBD1 (6 bases). The CDR3 is 12 amino acids. The V gene's germline CDR1 is LGHNA and CDR2 YNFKEQ. Trimming removed 4 bases at V and 8 bases at J, with 9 bases between. The CDR3 DNA sequence: TGTGCCAGCAGCCCGACAGGCGATGAGCAGTTCTTC. Its protein product is CASSPTGDEQFF.

The chain is built from TRBV19 and TRBJ2-5; perhaps TRBD1 as D (6 bases). The CDR3 extends over 13 amino acids. Germline CDR1 reads LNHDA; CDR2 reads SQIVND (reference sequence). V lost 6 bases and J lost 3, with 11 bases in between. The chain's CDR3 is CASRPWTEETQYF. The CDR3 DNA is TGTGCCAGTAGGCCCTGGACAGAAGAGACCCAGTACTTC.

The CDR3 DNA is TGTGCCAGCAGTTTAAGGTGGGACAGGCCGAAGTCCTGGGACAATGAGCAGTTCTTC. Translation gives CASSLRWDRPKSWDNEQFF. The chain joins TRBV28 to TRBJ2-1, with 8 bases identical to TRBD1. With 2 bases clipped from V and 5 bases from J, the junction kept 17 bases outside the gene matches. This CDR3 has 19 amino acids. CDR1 and CDR2 (germline): MDHEN, SYDVKM.

This chain links TRBV27 with TRBJ1-5, with 7 bases matching TRBD1. The CDR3 spans 17 residues. V lost 5 bases to trimming and J lost 5 bases; unmatched junction nucleotides: 15. Germline V lookup: CDR1 MNHEY, CDR2 SMNVEV (reference sequence). The CDR3 nucleotides are TGTGCCAGCAGTGAGAATTACTTCACAGGGGTCGATCAGCCCCAGCATTTT. It codes for CASSENYFTGVDQPQHF.

DNA of the CDR3: TGTGCCAGCAGCCACCGGAGGGGGGGGGAGGCCACAGATACGCAGTATTTT. Its translation: CASSHRRGGEATDTQYF. The genes are TRBV9 and TRBJ2-3, with a tentative D call TRBD2 (7 bases). The germline gives CDR1 SGDLS, CDR2 YYNGEE. The CDR3 sequence is 17 residues long. V was shortened by 4 bases and J by 2 bases, with 20 bases between the two germline ends.

The V call is TRBV5-6, the J call TRBJ2-7; D call uncertain. The CDR3 extends over 14 amino acids. The germline V gene encodes CDR1 SGHDT and CDR2 YYEEEE. V was shortened by 0 bases and J by 5 bases, with 12 bases between the two germline ends. The CDR3 protein is CASSLGLGEDEQYF. DNA for the CDR3: TGTGCCAGCAGCTTGGGACTGGGTGAAGACGAGCAGTACTTC. Full variable domain (outside the CDR3, taken from reference TRBV5-6 and TRBJ2-7): DAGVTQSPTHLIKTRGQQVTLRCSPKSGHDTVSWYQQALGQGPQFIFQYYEEEERQRGNFPDRFSGHQFPNYSSELNVNALLLGDSALYLCASSLGLGEDEQYFGPGTRLTVT.

The V and J genes are TRBV4-3 and TRBJ2-2, with 10 bases matching TRBD1. V shed 4 bases, J shed 5 bases, and the junction held 4 bases outside the gene matches. The CDR3 is made up of 15 amino acids. The germline V gene encodes CDR1 LGHNA and CDR2 YSLEER. The DNA of the CDR3 is TGCGCCAGCAGCCCCGGGACAGGGGTGACCGGGGAGCTGTTTTTT. It encodes CASSPGTGVTGELFF.

The rearrangement uses TRBV5-6 and TRBJ2-5; tentatively, D is TRBD2 (6 bases). The CDR3 is 18 residues long. Trimming removed 0 bases at V and 4 bases at J, with 22 bases between. Germline V gene lookup returns CDR1 SGHDT and CDR2 YYEEEE. CDR3 DNA sequence: TGTGCCAGCAGCTTGGAAGGGGAAGTAGCGGTAGAAGGAGAGACCCAGTACTTC. Its translation is CASSLEGEVAVEGETQYF.

V and J are TRBV13 and TRBJ1-2; a possible D gene is TRBD1 (5 bases). Deletions cut 2 bases from V and 0 bases from J, with 13 bases between. Germline CDR1 reads PRHDT; CDR2 reads FYEKMQ (reference sequence). The CDR3 runs 16 residues. The CDR3, as DNA: TGTGCCAGCAGCTTAAGCCTTCAGGGTTCTAACTATGGCTACACCTTC. This codes for CASSLSLQGSNYGYTF.

The chain employs TRBV27 and TRBJ1-2, with TRBD1 matching over 7 bases. The junction had 10 bases not matched to a gene; V was cut back by 5 bases and J by 7 bases. The CDR3 has 14 amino acids. Germline loops: CDR1 MNHEY, CDR2 SMNVEV (reference sequence). For the CDR3, the DNA is TGTGCCAGCAGTGGAAACAGGGGATGGAGTGGCTACACCTTC. Its translation: CASSGNRGWSGYTF.